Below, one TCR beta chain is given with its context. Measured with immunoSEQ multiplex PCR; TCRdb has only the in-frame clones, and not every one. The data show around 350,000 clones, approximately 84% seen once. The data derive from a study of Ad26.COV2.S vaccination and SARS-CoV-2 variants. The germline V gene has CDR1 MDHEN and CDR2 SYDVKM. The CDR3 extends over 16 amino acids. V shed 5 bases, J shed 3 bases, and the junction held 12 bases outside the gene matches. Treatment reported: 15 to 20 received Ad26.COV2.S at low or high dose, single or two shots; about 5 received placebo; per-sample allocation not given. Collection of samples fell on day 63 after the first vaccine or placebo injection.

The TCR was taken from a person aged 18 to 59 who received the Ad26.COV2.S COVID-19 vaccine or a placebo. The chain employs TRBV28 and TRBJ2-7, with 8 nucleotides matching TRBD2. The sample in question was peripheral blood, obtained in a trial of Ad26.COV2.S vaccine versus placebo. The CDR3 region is CASSEIVWTSNYEQYF. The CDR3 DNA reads TGTGCCAGCAGTGAAATCGTTTGGACTAGCAACTACGAGCAGTACTTC.